A selection of T cell receptor beta chains follows, all from one sample in a study of T-cell reconstitution after alpha-beta-depleted transplantation in children. In TCRdb, the PCR reads were re-called with MiXCR into one record per CDR3 protein. The sample consists of around 500,000 distinct CDR3 sequences, roughly 23% of them appearing once. The sample in question was PBMCs, mostly from graft donor cells, obtained 360 days after TCRalphabeta/CD19-depleted stem cell transplant. These receptor sequences come from a boy younger than two who had a stem cell transplant for acute myeloid leukemia, so the T cells may come from the graft donor. Each CDR3 is given with its conserved first and last residue. The D gene is left open where the match is weak. Only part of the rows carry a size: once, few, many, or a class if the clone is expanded.

cdr3_aa cdr3_nt j_call clone_size v_call d_call
CASSQSASGANVLTF TGCGCCAGCAGCCAGTCGGCCTCTGGGGCCAACGTCCTGACTTTC TRBJ2-6 . TRBV4-1 .
CSVDRDTLIF TGCAGCGTTGACCGGGACACCTTAATCTTC TRBJ2-5 many TRBV29-1 .
CASRVAGRETQYF TGTGCCAGCAGGGTCGCAGGGCGAGAGACCCAGTACTTC TRBJ2-5 few TRBV28 .
CSARGTGETQYF TGCAGTGCTAGGGGGACTGGAGAGACCCAGTACTTC TRBJ2-5 many TRBV20-1 .
CASSPTVAGNTIYF TGTGCCAGCAGTCCCACAGTGGCTGGAAACACCATATATTTT TRBJ1-3 . TRBV5-6 .
CSATPKGTYEQYF TGCAGTGCTACCCCCAAGGGAACCTACGAGCAGTACTTC TRBJ2-7 . TRBV20-1 .
CSARTPGASGTDTQYF TGCAGTGCTAGGACCCCAGGAGCCAGCGGCACAGATACGCAGTATTTT TRBJ2-3 . TRBV20-1 .
CASSQGPDGEKLFF TGCGCCAGCAGCCAAGGTCCAGACGGTGAAAAACTGTTTTTT TRBJ1-4 few TRBV4-1 .
CATSTIPGQPYTDTQYF TGTGCCACCAGCACCATTCCGGGACAGCCCTACACAGATACGCAGTATTTT TRBJ2-3 . TRBV15 TRBD1
CASSFGGAINEQFF TGTGCCAGCAGCTTCGGGGGGGCCATCAATGAGCAGTTCTTC TRBJ2-1 many TRBV25-1 TRBD2
CSAKSADTQYF TGCAGTGCAAAATCGGCCGATACGCAGTATTTT TRBJ2-3 many TRBV20-1 .
CATRDTLWSKNIQYF TGTGCCACCAGGGACACCCTGTGGTCCAAAAACATTCAGTACTTC TRBJ2-4 few TRBV2 .
CSASVFETQYF TGCAGTGCATCGGTTTTCGAGACCCAGTACTTC TRBJ2-5 . TRBV20-1 .
CASSLSGTREAFF TGTGCCAGCAGTTTATCTGGGACTCGTGAAGCTTTCTTT TRBJ1-1 many TRBV28 .
CASSFLQGQETQYF TGCGCCAGCAGCTTCCTCCAGGGTCAAGAGACCCAGTACTTC TRBJ2-5 . TRBV5-1 .
CASSPGTAGRTEAFF TGCGCCAGCAGCCCCGGGACGGCCGGGCGCACTGAAGCTTTCTTT TRBJ1-1 . TRBV5-1 .
CASSPGTFETQYF TGTGCCAGCAGCCCGGGGACGTTCGAGACCCAGTACTTC TRBJ2-5 few TRBV7-3 .
CSAANRVMYGYTF TGCAGTGCTGCCAACAGGGTGATGTATGGCTACACCTTC TRBJ1-2 . TRBV20-1 .
CASSYNKGETQYF TGTGCCAGCAGTTACAACAAGGGAGAGACCCAGTACTTC TRBJ2-5 few TRBV12-3/TRBV12-4 .
CASTGVRETQYF TGTGCCAGCACCGGGGTGCGGGAGACCCAGTACTTC TRBJ2-5 many TRBV12-3/TRBV12-4 .
CASSGPRAGASTDTQYF TGCGCCAGCAGTGGACCGCGAGCGGGGGCTAGCACAGATACGCAGTATTTT TRBJ2-3 many TRBV10-1 TRBD2
CASSLAGSQGYGDEQFF TGTGCCAGCAGCTTAGCGGGGAGTCAGGGATACGGCGATGAGCAGTTCTTC TRBJ2-1 few TRBV7-9 .
CATSRVEGRGHEQFF TGTGCCACCAGCAGAGTCGAGGGTAGGGGGCATGAGCAGTTCTTC TRBJ2-1 . TRBV15 TRBD1
CSARVQGLYGYTF TGCAGTGCTAGAGTACAGGGACTCTATGGCTACACCTTC TRBJ1-2 . TRBV20-1 .
CSASLGLLGYEQYF TGCAGTGCTAGCCTGGGACTTCTGGGCTACGAGCAGTACTTC TRBJ2-7 . TRBV20-1 .
CASSSRGQGNIQYF TGTGCCAGCAGTTCCAGGGGGCAGGGGAACATTCAGTACTTC TRBJ2-4 many TRBV12-3/TRBV12-4 TRBD1
CASSLVGRRDEKLFF TGTGCCAGCAGCCTGGTCGGCAGGAGGGATGAAAAACTGTTTTTT TRBJ1-4 many TRBV3-1 .
CASSLDLGTDTPTYEQYF TGTGCCAGCAGCTTGGACCTCGGGACAGATACCCCTACCTACGAGCAGTACTTC TRBJ2-7 few TRBV11-1 TRBD1
CSARDPTGGSGYTF TGCAGTGCTAGAGACCCGACAGGGGGAAGTGGCTACACCTTC TRBJ1-2 . TRBV20-1 TRBD1
CASSSVPGDEQFF TGTGCCAGCAGCTCGGTCCCGGGGGATGAGCAGTTCTTC TRBJ2-1 many TRBV7-2 .
CSASDRRHYNEQFF TGCAGTGCTAGTGACCGACGCCATTACAATGAGCAGTTCTTC TRBJ2-1 many TRBV20-1 .
CSASVVHTQYF TGCAGTGCTAGTGTGGTGCATACGCAGTATTTT TRBJ2-3 many TRBV20-1 .
CSAPRQGTNYGYTF TGCAGTGCCCCCCGACAGGGGACTAACTATGGCTACACCTTC TRBJ1-2 . TRBV20-1 TRBD1
CASSLGTGSNTGELFF TGTGCCAGCAGCTTAGGCACAGGGAGTAACACCGGGGAGCTGTTTTTT TRBJ2-2 . TRBV7-6 .
CASSSGFQETQYF TGCGCCAGCAGCTCCGGGTTCCAAGAGACCCAGTACTTC TRBJ2-5 many TRBV5-1 .
CASSLGSPGSYNEQFF TGCGCCAGCAGCTTGGGATCACCCGGCTCCTACAATGAGCAGTTCTTC TRBJ2-1 . TRBV5-1 .
CSAGMTGTGNTIYF TGCAGTGCTGGGATGACAGGGACTGGAAACACCATATATTTT TRBJ1-3 many TRBV20-1 TRBD1
CSVELTFTDTQYF TGCAGCGTTGAACTTACTTTCACAGATACGCAGTATTTT TRBJ2-3 many TRBV29-1 .
CSARSPGPQETQYF TGCAGTGCTAGAAGTCCGGGCCCCCAAGAGACCCAGTACTTC TRBJ2-5 many TRBV20-1 .
CASSLDGTDTQYF TGTGCCAGCAGCTTGGATGGCACAGATACGCAGTATTTT TRBJ2-3 many TRBV5-4 .
CSVGRGVGTDTQYF TGCAGCGTTGGCAGGGGCGTCGGTACAGATACGCAGTATTTT TRBJ2-3 . TRBV29-1 .
CATVPPRGTDTQYF TGTGCCACCGTTCCCCCCCGGGGAACAGATACGCAGTATTTT TRBJ2-3 . TRBV24-1 .
CASSKRGGTYNEQFF TGTGCCAGCAGTAAGCGGGGGGGTACCTACAATGAGCAGTTCTTC TRBJ2-1 . TRBV12-3/TRBV12-4 TRBD2
CASSLFPGSEAFF TGTGCCAGCAGTCTGTTCCCAGGGAGTGAAGCTTTCTTT TRBJ1-1 . TRBV12-3/TRBV12-4 .
CSASLSRAKLTYNEQFF TGCAGTGCTAGTTTATCCAGGGCTAAGCTAACCTACAATGAGCAGTTCTTC TRBJ2-1 few TRBV20-1 .